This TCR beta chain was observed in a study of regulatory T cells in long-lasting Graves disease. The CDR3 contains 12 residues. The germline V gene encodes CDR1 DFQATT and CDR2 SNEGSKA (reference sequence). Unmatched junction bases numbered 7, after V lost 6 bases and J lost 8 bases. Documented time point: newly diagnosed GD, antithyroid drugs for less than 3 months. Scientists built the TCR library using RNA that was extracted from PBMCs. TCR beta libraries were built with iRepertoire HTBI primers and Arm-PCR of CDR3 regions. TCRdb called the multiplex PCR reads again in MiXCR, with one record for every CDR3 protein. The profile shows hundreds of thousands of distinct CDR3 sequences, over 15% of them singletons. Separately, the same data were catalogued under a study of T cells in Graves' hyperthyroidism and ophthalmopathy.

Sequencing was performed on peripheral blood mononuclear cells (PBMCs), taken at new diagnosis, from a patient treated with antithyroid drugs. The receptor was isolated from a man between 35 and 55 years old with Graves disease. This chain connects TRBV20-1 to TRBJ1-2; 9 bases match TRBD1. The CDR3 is CSAYRDRVGYTF. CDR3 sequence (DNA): TGCAGTGCCTATAGGGACAGGGTGGGCTACACCTTC.